A single sample is the source of the 19 T cell receptor beta chains below, sequenced in a study of T cells in Graves' hyperthyroidism and ophthalmopathy. The CDR3 regions of TCR beta were amplified from RNA transcripts. A first-round RT-PCR of the TCR CDR3 used the HTBI primer set. TCRdb passed the multiplex PCR reads through MiXCR, listing each CDR3 protein once. The sample has 600,000 to 900,000 distinct CDR3 sequences; about a sixth are singletons. Sequences were obtained from blood. Receptor source: a man aged 18 to 30 with Graves' hyperthyroidism.

This clonotype was detected many times. The genes are TRBV18 and TRBJ2-7; TRBD1 matches 7 bases. Germline CDR1 and CDR2: KGHSH and LQKENI. After removal of 3 bases from V and 3 bases from J, the junction contained 2 bases not matched to a gene. This CDR3 region has 13 residues. CDR3 nucleotide sequence: TGTGCCAGCTCACCGGGACAGTACTACGAGCAGTACTTC. It yields the protein CASSPGQYYEQYF.

This clonotype was counted at least ten times. The gene calls are TRBV28 and TRBJ1-5; no definite D call. Trimming pared 7 bases from V and 1 base from J, leaving 17 bases between. There are 16 residues in the CDR3. In germline, CDR1 is MDHEN, CDR2 SYDVKM. This chain's CDR3 is CASTAPSYGSNQPQHF. CDR3 DNA: TGTGCCAGCACCGCCCCCTCTTATGGGAGCAATCAGCCCCAGCATTTT.

This chain connects TRBV5-1 to TRBJ2-2; 7 bases fit TRBD1. J was trimmed by 4 bases and V by 4 bases; bases with no gene match: 13. CDR3 length: 17 residues. Germline CDR1 reads SGHRS; CDR2 reads YFSETQ. The CDR3 sequence: CASSRQGSGPGTGELFF. The CDR3 DNA sequence: TGCGCCAGCAGCCGACAGGGAAGCGGCCCGGGCACCGGGGAGCTGTTTTTT.

The V gene is TRBV5-8, the J gene TRBJ2-5; tentative D call: TRBD1 (6 bases). This CDR3 is built from 17 residues. The V end lost 1 base, the J end lost 5 bases, and 21 bases lay between the germline ends. Germline lookup yields CDR1 SGHTS and CDR2 YDEGEE. CDR3 amino acids: CASSLWEGGRPWETQYF. Written as DNA, the CDR3 is TGTGCCAGCAGCTTGTGGGAAGGGGGAAGGCCTTGGGAGACCCAGTACTTC.

The sample holds many counts of this clonotype. J is TRBJ1-1 and V is TRBV12-3 or TRBV12-4; 8 nucleotides align to TRBD1. Unmatched junction bases numbered 8, after V lost 7 bases and J lost 4 bases. The CDR3 is 14 residues long. The CDR3 loop is CASKLTGASTEAFF. The CDR3 DNA reads TGTGCCAGCAAATTGACAGGGGCGTCCACTGAAGCTTTCTTT.

The table lists this clonotype with many counts. The V and J genes are TRBV13 and TRBJ1-1; D gene unclear. This CDR3 has 14 amino acids. CDR1 and CDR2 (germline): PRHDT, FYEKMQ (reference sequence). Trimming pared 3 bases from V and 4 bases from J, leaving 12 bases between. Here the CDR3 reads CASSFAGPGTEAFF. In DNA, the CDR3 is TGTGCCAGCAGCTTTGCCGGCCCGGGCACTGAAGCTTTCTTT.

This clonotype was detected many times. The V and J genes are TRBV15 and TRBJ1-2, with D possibly TRBD1 on 6 matching bases. V lost 1 base to trimming and J lost 8 bases, with 11 bases between them. The CDR3 sequence is 13 residues long. CDR1 is LNHNV and CDR2 is YYDKDF in the germline V gene (reference sequence). The CDR3 here is CATSRGGAKGYTF. In DNA, the CDR3 is TGTGCCACCAGCAGAGGGGGGGCAAAAGGCTACACCTTC.

As regards this clonotype: A read error may explain this, as a much larger clone is one base away. This rearrangement joins TRBV12-3 or TRBV12-4 to TRBJ2-7; D may be TRBD2 (6 bases). This CDR3 region has 17 residues. The V end lost 1 base, the J end lost 0 bases, and 16 bases lay between the germline ends. CDR3 nucleotide sequence: TGTGCCAGCAGTTTAGTGGGAGGCAGGGCGAGCTCCTACGAGCAGTACTTC. As protein: CASSLVGGRASSYEQYF.

There are many counts of this clonotype. This chain links TRBV7-2 with TRBJ2-1; no firm D call. Germline values: CDR1 SGHTA, CDR2 FQGNSA. V gave up 0 bases and J gave up 7 bases, with 4 bases separating them. The CDR3 loop spans 12 amino acids. DNA for the CDR3: TGTGCCAGCAGCTTAGCTGAGAATGAGCAGTTCTTC. Protein: CASSLAENEQFF.

This chain connects TRBV6-1 to TRBJ1-2; D gene unclear. Germline-derived CDR1 and CDR2 are MNHNS and SASEGT. The ends were cut back, 6 bases at V and 4 bases at J, with 12 bases in the middle. The CDR3 loop spans 13 amino acids. CDR3 in amino acids: CASRDHSGYGYTF. In DNA form, the CDR3 reads TGTGCCAGCAGGGACCATAGCGGCTATGGCTACACCTTC.

This sequence joins TRBV5-1 and TRBJ2-3; the D is unclear. V shed 2 bases and J shed 2 bases, with 9 bases lying between them. The germline CDR1 and CDR2 sequences are SGHRS and YFSETQ. The CDR3 is 14 residues long. Here the CDR3 DNA reads TGCGCCAGCAGCTTCGGACGGTTCACAGATACGCAGTATTTT. Translation gives CASSFGRFTDTQYF.

This chain links TRBV7-9 with TRBJ2-7; unclear D gene. The V gene's germline CDR1 is SEHNR and CDR2 FQNEAQ (reference sequence). The V and J ends lost 1 base and 2 bases respectively, with 12 bases between them. The CDR3 sequence is 15 residues long. CDR3 nucleotides: TGTGCCAGCAGCTTAGGGCAAGGGTATACCTACGAGCAGTACTTC. This translates into CASSLGQGYTYEQYF.

This clonotype occurred many times. The chain carries TRBV6-1 and TRBJ2-5, with TRBD1 as a possible D gene (5 bases). Germline V CDR1 and CDR2: MNHNS, SASEGT. The CDR3 consists of 15 residues. Deletions cut 5 bases from V and 1 base from J, with 14 bases between. CDR3 region: CASSLVDSIQETQYF. In DNA form, the CDR3 reads TGTGCCAGCAGTCTCGTCGACAGTATCCAAGAGACCCAGTACTTC.

This clonotype came up a few times. This chain uses TRBV10-3 with TRBJ2-3, with no clear D. The V gene's germline CDR1 is ENHRY and CDR2 SYGVKD. This CDR3 is built from 14 residues. Trimming took off 2 bases at V and 2 bases at J, with 8 bases between the two ends. DNA for the CDR3: TGTGCCATCAGTGAGCCTAAGACCACAGATACGCAGTATTTT. Amino acids: CAISEPKTTDTQYF.

This clonotype has only a few counts. V usage is TRBV6-1 and J usage is TRBJ1-2; TRBD1 might be the D (5 bases). Germline CDR1 reads MNHNS; CDR2 reads SASEGT. The CDR3 spans 14 residues. V gave up 5 bases and J gave up 3 bases, with 13 bases separating them. CDR3 protein: CASSYPGFDYGYTF. As DNA, the CDR3 is TGTGCCAGCAGTTATCCAGGGTTCGACTATGGCTACACCTTC.

This chain joins TRBV19 and TRBJ1-2; a possible D gene is TRBD1 (5 bases). Trimming removed 3 bases at V and 3 bases at J, with 17 bases between. Germline V gene data show CDR1 as LNHDA and CDR2 as SQIVND (reference sequence). The CDR3 is 16 residues long. Written as DNA, the CDR3 is TGTGCCAGTAGTATTACTTGGGACTCTAGCGACTATGGCTACACCTTC. Its protein is CASSITWDSSDYGYTF.

This clonotype was observed at least ten times. This rearrangement joins TRBV12-3 or TRBV12-4 to TRBJ1-5; D not resolved. The CDR3 loop spans 13 amino acids. The V end was cut by 6 bases, the J end by 5 bases, with 11 bases between. This CDR3 reads CASRGFAYQPQHF. CDR3 DNA sequence: TGTGCCAGCAGAGGTTTCGCCTATCAGCCCCAGCATTTT.

This clonotype came up many times. The rearrangement joins TRBV2 to TRBJ2-7; D not certain. Germline CDR1 is SNHLY and CDR2 is FYNNEI. The CDR3 runs to 13 residues. Deletions cut 1 base from V and 7 bases from J, with 11 bases between. The CDR3 DNA sequence: TGTGCCAGCAGTGAAGGACCGGCCGTGGAGCAGTACTTC. Amino acid sequence: CASSEGPAVEQYF.

This chain uses TRBV6-5 with TRBJ2-7, with 8 bases matching TRBD2. The CDR3 has 16 amino acids. The germline CDR1 and CDR2 sequences are MNHEY and SVGAGI. The J segment lost 1 base and the V segment lost 0 bases, leaving 5 bases of the junction unmatched. In DNA form, the CDR3 reads TGTGCCAGCAGTTACTCGGGTACTAGCGGATCCTACGAGCAGTACTTC. As protein: CASSYSGTSGSYEQYF.